Following are 7 T cell receptor beta chains from one sample sequenced in a study of memory CD4+ T cells and cytomegalovirus serostatus. The data were produced by immunoSEQ multiplex PCR, yet TCRdb's version contains in-frame clones alone and is incomplete. The sample holds tens of thousands of clones, about 80% seen once. The sort gate was single viable CD3+CD4+CD8-CD45RO+ cells for memory CD4+ T cells. The sample comprised memory CD4+ T cells from blood. These receptors were obtained from an adult in good health and CMV-seronegative.

This chain connects TRBV7-6 to TRBJ2-3, with 11 bases identical to TRBD2. Germline trimming cut 0 bases from V and 8 bases from J; bases unmatched to any gene: 10. Germline V gene lookup returns CDR1 SGHVS and CDR2 FNYEAQ. The CDR3 covers 17 residues. CDR3 loop: CASSLAPVSGGVGTQYF. The CDR3 region has the DNA TGTGCCAGCAGCTTAGCGCCCGTTAGCGGGGGGGTAGGTACGCAGTATTTT. Looking up the rest from reference TRBV7-6 and TRBJ2-3 gives the full variable domain: GAGVSQSPRYKVTKRGQDVALRCDPISGHVSLYWYRQALGQGPEFLTYFNYEAQQDKSGLPNDRFSAERPEGSISTLTIQRTEQRDSAMYRCASSLAPVSGGVGTQYFGPGTRLTVL.

As to this clone: Other nucleotide sequences in the sample specify the same CDR3. The chain carries TRBV7-9 and TRBJ1-2; D is unclear. The CDR3 consists of 13 residues. V was clipped by 2 bases and J by 0 bases, with 4 bases between them. The germline gives CDR1 SEHNR, CDR2 FQNEAQ (reference sequence). In DNA, the CDR3 is TGTGCCAGCAGCTTAACAGCTAACTATGGCTACACCTTC. It translates to CASSLTANYGYTF.

This clone was counted only a few times. DNA for the CDR3: TGTGCCAGCAGTTGGAGACTAGCGGCTACAAATGAGCAGTTCTTC. It is translated as CASSWRLAATNEQFF. This chain links TRBV28 with TRBJ2-1; 9 positions match TRBD2. With V trimmed by 4 bases and J by 7 bases, 8 bases remained unmatched. Germline values: CDR1 MDHEN, CDR2 SYDVKM. The CDR3 consists of 15 residues.

This clone has a single count. CDR3: CASSLASGTGIPGANVLTF. The CDR3 DNA is TGCGCCAGCAGCTTGGCCTCCGGGACAGGGATCCCTGGGGCCAACGTCCTGACTTTC. This chain joins TRBV5-1 and TRBJ2-6, with TRBD1 identical over 9 bases. The germline V gene has CDR1 SGHRS and CDR2 YFSETQ. The junction had 9 bases not matched to a gene; V was cut back by 0 bases and J by 2 bases. The CDR3 runs 19 residues.

This clone was seen only a few times. The V and J genes are TRBV4-1 and TRBJ1-6; D gene ambiguous. Germline V gene sequence: CDR1 MGHRA, CDR2 YSYEKL. The length of the CDR3 is 14 residues. V shed 4 bases and J shed 7 bases, with 11 bases lying between them. Written as DNA, the CDR3 is TGCGCCAGCAGCCTCCGTATTGAGAATTCACCCCTCCACTTT. Protein sequence: CASSLRIENSPLHF.

This rearrangement joins TRBV15 to TRBJ1-1, with D maybe TRBD1 (5 bases). The CDR3 is 12 residues long. Germline lookup yields CDR1 LNHNV and CDR2 YYDKDF (reference sequence). Trimming shortened V by 1 base and J by 6 bases, and 6 bases separated the two germline ends. CDR3 bases: TGTGCCACCAGCAGAGGGGGGGCTGAAGCTTTCTTT. Amino acid sequence: CATSRGGAEAFF.

The chain couples TRBV5-6 to TRBJ1-1; 10 bases are a match to TRBD1. The ends lost 4 bases at V and 3 bases at J; junction bases unmatched: 6. CDR3 size: 15 residues. Germline assignment: CDR1 SGHDT and CDR2 YYEEEE. The CDR3 region has the DNA TGTGCCAGCAGCGCGACAGGGGGCGGCCACACTGAAGCTTTCTTT. Residues: CASSATGGGHTEAFF.